This TCR beta chain was captured in a study of OX40 agonist ivuxolimab in advanced cancers. Using immunoSEQ multiplex PCR, the repertoire was profiled, and TCRdb retains in-frame clones only, with some absent. Of 25,000 to 35,000 clones listed, about 90% are singletons. On cycle 4 day 1 and cycle 7 day 1, as well as at baseline, blood was sampled. The germline V and J ends were trimmed by 11 bases and 2 bases, with 22 bases remaining between them. The CDR3 spans 15 residues. Germline lookup yields CDR1 SNHLY and CDR2 FYNNEI. V gene TRBV2 combines with J gene TRBJ2-7; no clear D gene. The clonotype comes from an adult with an advanced solid tumor such as melanoma, head and neck, liver or kidney cancer. Sequenced here: CD4+ or CD8+ T cells sorted from blood, sampled in a trial of the OX40 agonist ivuxolimab. The CDR3 loop reads CASVDIVLTPYEQYF. As DNA, the CDR3 is TGTGCCTCGGTCGACATAGTCCTGACTCCCTACGAGCAGTACTTC.